The clone carrying this TCR beta chain was recorded once. The record originates from a study of control samples from healthy donors and cancer patients. This table comes from immunoSEQ multiplex PCR, and its TCRdb copy is limited to in-frame clones, with some not included. The top ten clones hold roughly 5% of a sample with 110,000 to 150,000 clones, approximately 88% of them seen once. The material sequenced was blood. This sequence was found in a man aged 25 to 40 in good health.

The CDR3 DNA follows: TGTGCCAGCAGTTACTCCGACGGACGGCTTGGAAACACCATATATTTT. This sequence encodes CASSYSDGRLGNTIYF. V is TRBV6-5 and J is TRBJ1-3; no clear D gene. V dropped 0 bases and J dropped 3 bases, with 12 bases sitting between them. Germline assignment: CDR1 MNHEY and CDR2 SVGAGI. This CDR3 comprises 16 residues.